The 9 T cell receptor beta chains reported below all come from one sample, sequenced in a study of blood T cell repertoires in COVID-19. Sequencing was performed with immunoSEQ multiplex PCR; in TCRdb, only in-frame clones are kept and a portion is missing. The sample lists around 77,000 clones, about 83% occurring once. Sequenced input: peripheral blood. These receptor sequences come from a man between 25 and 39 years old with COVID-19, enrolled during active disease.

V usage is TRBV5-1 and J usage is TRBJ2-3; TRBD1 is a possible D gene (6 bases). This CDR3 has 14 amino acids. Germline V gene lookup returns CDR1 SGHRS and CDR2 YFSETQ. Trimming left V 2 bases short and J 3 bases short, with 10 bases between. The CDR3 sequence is CASSLTGTTDTQYF. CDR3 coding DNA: TGCGCCAGCAGCTTAACAGGGACGACAGATACGCAGTATTTT.

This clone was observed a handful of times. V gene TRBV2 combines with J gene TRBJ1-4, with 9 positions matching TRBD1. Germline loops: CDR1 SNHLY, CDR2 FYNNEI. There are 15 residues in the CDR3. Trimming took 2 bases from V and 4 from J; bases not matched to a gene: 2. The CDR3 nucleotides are TGTGCCAGCAGTGAAATGGGACAGGGTAATGAAAAACTGTTTTTT. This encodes CASSEMGQGNEKLFF.

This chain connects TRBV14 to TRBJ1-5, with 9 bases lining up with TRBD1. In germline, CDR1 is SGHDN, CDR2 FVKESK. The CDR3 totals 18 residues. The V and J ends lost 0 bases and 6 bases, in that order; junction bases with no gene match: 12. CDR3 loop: CASSQDPTTGGAGQPQHF. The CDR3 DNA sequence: TGTGCCAGCAGCCAAGACCCAACCACAGGGGGCGCGGGTCAGCCCCAGCATTTT.

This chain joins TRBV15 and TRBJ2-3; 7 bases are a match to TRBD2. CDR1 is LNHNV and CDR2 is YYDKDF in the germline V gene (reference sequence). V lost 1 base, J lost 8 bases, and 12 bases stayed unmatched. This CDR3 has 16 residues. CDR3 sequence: CATSRGLAAPTGTQYF. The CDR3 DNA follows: TGTGCCACCAGCAGAGGTCTAGCGGCCCCAACGGGTACGCAGTATTTT. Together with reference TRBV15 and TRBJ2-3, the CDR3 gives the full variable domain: DAMVIQNPRYQVTQFGKPVTLSCSQTLNHNVMYWYQQKSSQAPKLLFHYYDKDFNNEADTPDNFQSRRPNTSFCFLDIRSPGLGDTAMYLCATSRGLAAPTGTQYFGPGTRLTVL.

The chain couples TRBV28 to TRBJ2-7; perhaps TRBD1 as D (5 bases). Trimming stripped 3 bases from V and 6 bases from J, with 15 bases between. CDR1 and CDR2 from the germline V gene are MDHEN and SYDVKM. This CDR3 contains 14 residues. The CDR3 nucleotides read TGTGCCAGCAGTTTTGTCGGCAGGGCCCGCGAGCAGTACTTC. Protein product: CASSFVGRAREQYF. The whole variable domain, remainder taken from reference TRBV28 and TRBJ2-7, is DVKVTQSSRYLVKRTGEKVFLECVQDMDHENMFWYRQDPGLGLRLIYFSYDVKMKEKGDIPEGYSVSREKKERFSLILESASTNQTSMYLCASSFVGRAREQYFGPGTRLTVT.

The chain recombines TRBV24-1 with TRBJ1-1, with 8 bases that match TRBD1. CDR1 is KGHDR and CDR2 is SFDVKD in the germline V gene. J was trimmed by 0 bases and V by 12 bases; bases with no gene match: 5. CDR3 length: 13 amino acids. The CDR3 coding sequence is TGTGCCTCCCAGGGGGCCCTGAACACTGAAGCTTTCTTT. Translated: CASQGALNTEAFF.

The CDR3: CASSASGRAADEQFF. The CDR3 region has the DNA TGTGCCAGTAGTGCTAGCGGGAGGGCCGCGGATGAGCAGTTCTTC. The rearrangement links TRBV19 to TRBJ2-1, with 12 bases aligning to TRBD2. Germline V gene lookup returns CDR1 LNHDA and CDR2 SQIVND (reference sequence). With V trimmed by 5 bases and J by 8 bases, 7 bases remained unmatched. The CDR3 totals 15 residues.

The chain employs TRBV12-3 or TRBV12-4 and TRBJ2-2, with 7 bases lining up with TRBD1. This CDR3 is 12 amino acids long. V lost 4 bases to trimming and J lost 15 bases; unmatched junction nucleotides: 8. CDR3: CASSSSGGTVFF. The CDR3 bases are TGTGCCAGCAGTTCCTCAGGGGGAACGGTGTTTTTT.

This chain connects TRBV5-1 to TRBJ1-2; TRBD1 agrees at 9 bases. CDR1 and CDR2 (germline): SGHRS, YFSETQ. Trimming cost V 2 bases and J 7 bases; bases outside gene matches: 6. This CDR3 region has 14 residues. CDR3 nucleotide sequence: TGCGCCAGCAGCTTAAGACAGGGGGTTATTGGCTACACCTTC. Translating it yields CASSLRQGVIGYTF. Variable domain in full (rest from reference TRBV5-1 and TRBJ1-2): KAGVTQTPRYLIKTRGQQVTLSCSPISGHRSVSWYQQTPGQGLQFLFEYFSETQRNKGNFPGRFSGRQFSNSRSEMNVSTLELGDSALYLCASSLRQGVIGYTFGSGTRLTVV.